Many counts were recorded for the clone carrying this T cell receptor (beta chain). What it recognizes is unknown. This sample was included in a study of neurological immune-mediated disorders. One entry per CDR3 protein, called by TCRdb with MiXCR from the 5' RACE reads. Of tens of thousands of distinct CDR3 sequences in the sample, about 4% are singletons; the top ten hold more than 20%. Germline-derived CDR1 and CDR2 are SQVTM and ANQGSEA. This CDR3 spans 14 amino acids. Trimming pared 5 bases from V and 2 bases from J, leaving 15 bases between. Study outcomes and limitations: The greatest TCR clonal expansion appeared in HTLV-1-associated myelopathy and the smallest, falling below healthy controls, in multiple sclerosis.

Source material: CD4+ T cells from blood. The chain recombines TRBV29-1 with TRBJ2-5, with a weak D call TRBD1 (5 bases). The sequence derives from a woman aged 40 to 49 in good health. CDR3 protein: CSVSDRRLQETQYF. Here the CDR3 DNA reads TGCAGCGTTTCCGACAGACGGCTACAAGAGACCCAGTACTTC. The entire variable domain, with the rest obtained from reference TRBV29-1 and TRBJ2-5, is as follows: SAVISQKPSRDICQRGTSLTIQCQVDSQVTMMFWYRQQPGQSLTLIATANQGSEATYESGFVIDKFPISRPNLTFSTLTVSNMSPEDSSIYLCSVSDRRLQETQYFGPGTRLLVL.